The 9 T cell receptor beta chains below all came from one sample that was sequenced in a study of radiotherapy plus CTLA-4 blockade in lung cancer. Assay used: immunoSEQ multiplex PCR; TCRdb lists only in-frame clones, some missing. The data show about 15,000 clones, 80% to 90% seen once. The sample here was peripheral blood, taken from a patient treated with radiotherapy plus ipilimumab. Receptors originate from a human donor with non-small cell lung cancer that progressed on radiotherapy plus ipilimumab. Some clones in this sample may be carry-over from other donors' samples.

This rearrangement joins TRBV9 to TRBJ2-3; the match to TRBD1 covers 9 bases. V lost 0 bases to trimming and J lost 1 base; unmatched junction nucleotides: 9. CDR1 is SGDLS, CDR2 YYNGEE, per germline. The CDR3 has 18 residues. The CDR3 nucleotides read TGTGCCAGCAGCGTAGTTCCCAGACAGGGGGAAGGCACAGATACGCAGTATTTT. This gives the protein CASSVVPRQGEGTDTQYF.

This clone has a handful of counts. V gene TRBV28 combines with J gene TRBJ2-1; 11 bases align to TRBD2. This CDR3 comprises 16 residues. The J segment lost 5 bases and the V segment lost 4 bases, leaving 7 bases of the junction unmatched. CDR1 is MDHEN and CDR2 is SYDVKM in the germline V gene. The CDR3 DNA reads TGTGCCAGCAGTTCCTTAGCGGGAGGGCCAAACAATGAGCAGTTCTTC. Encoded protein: CASSSLAGGPNNEQFF.

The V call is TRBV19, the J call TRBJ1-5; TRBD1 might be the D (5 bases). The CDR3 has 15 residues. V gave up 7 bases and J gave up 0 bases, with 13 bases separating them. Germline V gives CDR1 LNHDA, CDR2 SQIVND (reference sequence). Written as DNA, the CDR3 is TGTGCCAGTATTTGGGGCCGTCATAGCAATCAGCCCCAGCATTTT. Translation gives CASIWGRHSNQPQHF.

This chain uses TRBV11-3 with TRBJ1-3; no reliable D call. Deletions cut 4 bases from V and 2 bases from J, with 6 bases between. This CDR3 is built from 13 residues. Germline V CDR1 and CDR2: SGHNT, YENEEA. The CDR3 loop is CASSYGPGNTIYF. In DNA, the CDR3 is TGTGCCAGCAGCTACGGTCCTGGAAACACCATATATTTT.

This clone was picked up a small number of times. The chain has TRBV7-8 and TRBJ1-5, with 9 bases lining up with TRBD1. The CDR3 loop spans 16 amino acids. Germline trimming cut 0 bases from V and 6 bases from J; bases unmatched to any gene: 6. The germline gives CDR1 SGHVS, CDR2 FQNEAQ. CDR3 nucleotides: TGTGCCAGCAGCTTAGCGGGACAGGGTCCGGGTCAGCCCCAGCATTTT. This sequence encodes CASSLAGQGPGQPQHF.

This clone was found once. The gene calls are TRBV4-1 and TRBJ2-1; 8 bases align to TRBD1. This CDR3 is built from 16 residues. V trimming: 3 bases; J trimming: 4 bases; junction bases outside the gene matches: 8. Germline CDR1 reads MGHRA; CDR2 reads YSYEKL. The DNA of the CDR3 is TGCGCCAGCAGCCATCCCGGGACAGGTGGATACAATGAGCAGTTCTTC. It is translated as CASSHPGTGGYNEQFF.

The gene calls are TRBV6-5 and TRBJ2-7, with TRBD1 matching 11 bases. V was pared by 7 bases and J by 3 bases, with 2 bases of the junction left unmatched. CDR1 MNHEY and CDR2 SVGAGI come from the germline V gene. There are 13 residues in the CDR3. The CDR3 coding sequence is TGTGCCAGCACCGGGACAGGGGGCTACGAGCAGTACTTC. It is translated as CASTGTGGYEQYF.

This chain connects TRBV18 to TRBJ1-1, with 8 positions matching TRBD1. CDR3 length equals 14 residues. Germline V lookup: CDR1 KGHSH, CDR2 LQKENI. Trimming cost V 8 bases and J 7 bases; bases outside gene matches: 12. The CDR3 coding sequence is TGTGCCAGCGAACGAACAGGGGGAGTAGGTGAAGCTTTCTTT. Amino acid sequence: CASERTGGVGEAFF. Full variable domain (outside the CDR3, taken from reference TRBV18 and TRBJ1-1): NAGVMQNPRHLVRRRGQEARLRCSPMKGHSHVYWYRQLPEEGLKFMVYLQKENIIDESGMPKERFSAEFPKEGPSILRIQQVVRGDSAAYFCASERTGGVGEAFFGQGTRLTVV.

CDR3 DNA sequence: TGTGCCAGTAGTATACAGGGCCACAATGACGAGCAGTACTTC. Encoded protein: CASSIQGHNDEQYF. The chain employs TRBV19 and TRBJ2-7; D might be TRBD1 (5 bases). Germline V gene lookup returns CDR1 LNHDA and CDR2 SQIVND (reference sequence). V lost 2 bases to trimming and J lost 5 bases, with 13 bases between them. The CDR3 extends over 14 amino acids.